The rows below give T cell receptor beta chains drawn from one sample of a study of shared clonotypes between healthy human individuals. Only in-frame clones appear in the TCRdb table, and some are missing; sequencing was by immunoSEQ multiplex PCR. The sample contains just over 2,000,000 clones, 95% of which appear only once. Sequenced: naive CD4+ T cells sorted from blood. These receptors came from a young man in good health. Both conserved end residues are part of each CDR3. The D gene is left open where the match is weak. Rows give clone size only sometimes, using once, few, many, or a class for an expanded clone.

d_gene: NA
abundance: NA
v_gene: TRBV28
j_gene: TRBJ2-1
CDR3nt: TGTGCCAGCAGTTTCGGGGTGGGATTCAATGAGCAGTTCTTC
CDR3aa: CASSFGVGFNEQFF

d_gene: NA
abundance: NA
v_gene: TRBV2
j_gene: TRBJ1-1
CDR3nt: TGTGCCGGCGAAGAGAACACTGAAGCTTTCTTT
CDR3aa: CAGEENTEAFF

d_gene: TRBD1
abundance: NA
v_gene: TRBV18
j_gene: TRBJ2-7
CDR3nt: TGTGCCAGCTCACCAAAGGGGACAGGGGTCAACGAGCAGTACTTC
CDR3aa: CASSPKGTGVNEQYF

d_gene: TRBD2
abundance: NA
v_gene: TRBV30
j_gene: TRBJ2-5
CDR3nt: TGTGCCTGGAGTGTACTAGCGGGGGTTAGGAAGACCCAGTACTTC
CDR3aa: CAWSVLAGVRKTQYF

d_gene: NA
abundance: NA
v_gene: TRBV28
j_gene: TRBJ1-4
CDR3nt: TGTGCCAGCAGTTCTACAGGGCGGGAAGAAAAACTGTTTTTT
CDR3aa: CASSSTGREEKLFF

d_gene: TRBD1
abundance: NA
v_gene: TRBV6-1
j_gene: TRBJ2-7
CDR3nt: TGTGCCAGCAGGGGGGACAGGTACGAGCAGTACTTC
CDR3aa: CASRGDRYEQYF

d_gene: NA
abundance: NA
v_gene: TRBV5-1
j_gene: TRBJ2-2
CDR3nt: TGCGCCAGCAGCTTGGGGACACCCACGAACACCGGGGAGCTGTTTTTT
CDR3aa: CASSLGTPTNTGELFF

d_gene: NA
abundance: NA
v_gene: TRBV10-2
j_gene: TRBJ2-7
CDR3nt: TGCGCCAGCAGTGCGGGAGCTTACTACGAGCAGTACTTC
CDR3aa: CASSAGAYYEQYF

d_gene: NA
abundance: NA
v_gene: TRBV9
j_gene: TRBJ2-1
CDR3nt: TGTGCCAGCAGCGTCGGGACGGATAGCTACAATGAGCAGTTCTTC
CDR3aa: CASSVGTDSYNEQFF

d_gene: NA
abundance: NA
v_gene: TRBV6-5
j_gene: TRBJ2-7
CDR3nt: TGTGCCAGCAGTTACGCGACAGGAAATTACGAGCAGTACTTC
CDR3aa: CASSYATGNYEQYF

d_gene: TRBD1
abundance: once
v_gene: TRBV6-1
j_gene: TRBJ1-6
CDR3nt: TGTGCCAGCGATAGGGGGCCGAATTCACCCCTCCACTTT
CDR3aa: CASDRGPNSPLHF

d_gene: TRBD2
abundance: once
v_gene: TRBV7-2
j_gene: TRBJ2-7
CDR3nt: TGTGCCAGCACCGGGGGGGCCTACGAGCAGTACTTC
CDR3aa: CASTGGAYEQYF

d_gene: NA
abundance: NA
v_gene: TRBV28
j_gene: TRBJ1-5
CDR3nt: TGTGCCAGCAGTTTGCCACAGTCAGGTAATCAGCCCCAGCATTTT
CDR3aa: CASSLPQSGNQPQHF

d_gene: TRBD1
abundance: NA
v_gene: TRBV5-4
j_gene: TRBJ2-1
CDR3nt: TGTGCCAGCAGCCCGACAGGGGATCATGAGCAGTTCTTC
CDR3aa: CASSPTGDHEQFF

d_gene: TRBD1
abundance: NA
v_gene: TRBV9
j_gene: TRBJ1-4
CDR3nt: TGTGCCAGCAGCGGTCCCGGGACAGGGGAGGACAGAGGTGAAAAACTGTTTTTT
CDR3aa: CASSGPGTGEDRGEKLFF

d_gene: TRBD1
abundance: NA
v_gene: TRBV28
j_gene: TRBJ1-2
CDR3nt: TGTGCCAGCAGTCCAGGGACAGGGGTCTATGGCTACACCTTC
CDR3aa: CASSPGTGVYGYTF

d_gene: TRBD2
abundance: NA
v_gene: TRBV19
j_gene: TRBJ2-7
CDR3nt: TGTGCCAGTAGTTCCAGACTAGCGGGAGGGCCAGATTACGAGCAGTACTTC
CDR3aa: CASSSRLAGGPDYEQYF

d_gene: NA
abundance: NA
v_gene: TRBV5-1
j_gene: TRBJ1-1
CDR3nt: TGCGCCAGCAGCTCCGACGCCGGAAACACTGAAGCTTTCTTT
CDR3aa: CASSSDAGNTEAFF

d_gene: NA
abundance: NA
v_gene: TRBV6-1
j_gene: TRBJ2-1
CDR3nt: TGTGCCCTTTCTACGGGGCCCAATGAGCAGTTCTTC
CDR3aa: CALSTGPNEQFF

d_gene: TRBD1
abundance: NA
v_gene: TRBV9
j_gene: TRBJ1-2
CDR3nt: TGTGCCAGCAGCCACAGGGGTACGGAGTTAACTACTAACTATGGCTACACCTTC
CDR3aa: CASSHRGTELTTNYGYTF

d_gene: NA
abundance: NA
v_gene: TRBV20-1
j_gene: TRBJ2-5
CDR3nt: TGCAGTGCTAAGCCTGAAGAGACCCAGTACTTC
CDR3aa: CSAKPEETQYF

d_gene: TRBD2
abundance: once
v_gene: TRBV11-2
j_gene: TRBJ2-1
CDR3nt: TGTGCCAGCAGCTTAGGGCTAGCGGGGGCTAGGGAGCAGTTCTTC
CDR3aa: CASSLGLAGAREQFF

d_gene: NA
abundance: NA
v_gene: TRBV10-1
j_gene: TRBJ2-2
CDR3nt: TGCGCCAGCAGCACTACTCTGACCGGGGAGCTGTTTTTT
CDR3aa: CASSTTLTGELFF

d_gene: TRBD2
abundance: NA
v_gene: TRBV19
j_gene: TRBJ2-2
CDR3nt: TGTGCCAGTAGTATCGGGGGACTAGCGGGAGGGGAGCTGTTTTTT
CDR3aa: CASSIGGLAGGELFF

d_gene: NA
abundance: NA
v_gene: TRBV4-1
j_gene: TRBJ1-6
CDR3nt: TGCGCCAGCAGCCAAGACCGGGCTAATTCACCCCTCCACTTT
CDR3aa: CASSQDRANSPLHF

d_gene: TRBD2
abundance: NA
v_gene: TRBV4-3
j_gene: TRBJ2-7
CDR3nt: TGCGCCAGCAGCCTTGGGACTAGCGGGACCTACGAGCAGTACTTC
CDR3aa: CASSLGTSGTYEQYF

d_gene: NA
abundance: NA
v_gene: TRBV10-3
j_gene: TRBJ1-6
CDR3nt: TGTGCCATCAGATATTCAGGAGGAAGTTCACCCCTCCACTTT
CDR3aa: CAIRYSGGSSPLHF

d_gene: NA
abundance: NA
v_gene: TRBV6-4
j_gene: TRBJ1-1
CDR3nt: TGTGCCAGCACCTCGTTTGGCCGGGATACTGAAGCTTTCTTT
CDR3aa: CASTSFGRDTEAFF

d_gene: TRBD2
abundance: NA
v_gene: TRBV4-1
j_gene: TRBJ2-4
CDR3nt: TGCGCCAGCAGCCAAGTCCGGGAAGCGGGGAGTATTCAGTACTTC
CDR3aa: CASSQVREAGSIQYF

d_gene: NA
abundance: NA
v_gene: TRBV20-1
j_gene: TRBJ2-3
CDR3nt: TGCAGTGCGCATGAAAGGGATACGCAGTATTTT
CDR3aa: CSAHERDTQYF